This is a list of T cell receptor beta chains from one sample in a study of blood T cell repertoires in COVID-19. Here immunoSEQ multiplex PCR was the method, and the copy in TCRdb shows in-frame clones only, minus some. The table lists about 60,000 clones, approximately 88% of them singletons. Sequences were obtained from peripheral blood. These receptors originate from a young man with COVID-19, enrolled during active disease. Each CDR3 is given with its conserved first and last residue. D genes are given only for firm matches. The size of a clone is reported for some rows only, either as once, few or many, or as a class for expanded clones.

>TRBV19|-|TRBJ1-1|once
TGTGCCAGTAGTATAGGAGCCGACAGGAACACTGAAGCTTTCTTT
CASSIGADRNTEAFF
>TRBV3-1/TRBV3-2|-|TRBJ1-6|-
TGTGCCAGCAGCCAGGGGGGGCCTCTTTCACCCCTCCACTTT
CASSQGGPLSPLHF
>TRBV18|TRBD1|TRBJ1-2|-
TGTGCCAGCTCACTTAAAGGGACAGGGCGTGGCTACACCTTC
CASSLKGTGRGYTF
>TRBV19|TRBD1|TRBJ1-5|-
TGTGCCAGTACCCCCGGGACAGGGGGCAATCAGCCCCAGCATTTT
CASTPGTGGNQPQHF
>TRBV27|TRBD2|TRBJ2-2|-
TGTGCCAGCAGTTCTGCGGGAGCGGGAGGGAACACCGGGGAGCTGTTTTTT
CASSSAGAGGNTGELFF
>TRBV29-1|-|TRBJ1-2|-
TGCAGCGTTGAGGGCCGTAACTATGGCTACACCTTC
CSVEGRNYGYTF
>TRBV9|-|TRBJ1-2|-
TGTGCCAGCAGCGGGGGAGATTCCTATGGCTACACCTTC
CASSGGDSYGYTF
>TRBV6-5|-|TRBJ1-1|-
TGTGCCAGCATGGAGGGTCGCAGGGAACCTTTCTTT
CASMEGRREPFF
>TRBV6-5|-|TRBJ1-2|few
TGTGCCAGCAGTTCCGACTATGGCTACACCTTC
CASSSDYGYTF
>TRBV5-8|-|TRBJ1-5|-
TGTGCCAGCAGCCGCGGGGGAGGCCCCAATCAGCCCCAGCATTTT
CASSRGGGPNQPQHF
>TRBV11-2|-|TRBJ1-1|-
TGTGCCAGCAGCTTAGAGGCACGGGGGGCTTTCTTT
CASSLEARGAFF
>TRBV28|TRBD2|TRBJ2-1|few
TGTGCCAGCAGTTCGGCGGGAGGGCTTACTTCCTACAATGAGCAGTTCTTC
CASSSAGGLTSYNEQFF
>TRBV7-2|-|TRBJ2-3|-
TGTGCCAGCAGCTTAGGAGGTCAGGGTATCACAGATACGCAGTATTTT
CASSLGGQGITDTQYF
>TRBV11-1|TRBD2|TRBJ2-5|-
TGTGCCAGCACCACCCGGACTAGCGTCTACCAAGAGACCCAGTACTTC
CASTTRTSVYQETQYF
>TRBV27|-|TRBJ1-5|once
TGTGCCAGCAGCCAGAGGGAAGATCAGCCCCAGCATTTT
CASSQREDQPQHF
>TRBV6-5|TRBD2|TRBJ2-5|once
TGTGCCAGCATCGAGACTAGCGGGAGGGCCGAGACCCAGTACTTC
CASIETSGRAETQYF
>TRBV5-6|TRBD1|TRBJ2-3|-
TGTGCCAGCAGCGGAGACAGGGGTGGGACAGATACGCAGTATTTT
CASSGDRGGTDTQYF
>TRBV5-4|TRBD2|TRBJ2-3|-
TGTGCCAGCAGCCCTGGACTAGCGGGTTTCAGACTCACAGATACGCAGTATTTT
CASSPGLAGFRLTDTQYF
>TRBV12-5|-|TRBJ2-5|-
TGTGCTAGTGCTTTTTCGGCCGGGGACATGGCAGAGACCCAGTACTTC
CASAFSAGDMAETQYF
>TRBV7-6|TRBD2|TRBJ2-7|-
TGTGCCAGCAGCTTAGGCGGGAGTTTGTACGAGCAGTACTTC
CASSLGGSLYEQYF
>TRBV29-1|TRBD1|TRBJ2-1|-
TGCAGCGTTGGGACAGGTGATTACAATGAGCAGTTCTTC
CSVGTGDYNEQFF
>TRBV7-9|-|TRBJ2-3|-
TGTGCCAGCAGCTCCGATCCTCGGGACCCTGGGAGGAGGGATACGCAGTATTTT
CASSSDPRDPGRRDTQYF
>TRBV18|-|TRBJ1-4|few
TGTGCCAGCTCACCATGGACACCCCTGCTCGAAGGTAATGAAAAACTGTTTTTT
CASSPWTPLLEGNEKLFF
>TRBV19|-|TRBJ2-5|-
TGTGCCAGTAGTATAACCCCGGACACTGTGCAAGAGACCCAGTACTTC
CASSITPDTVQETQYF
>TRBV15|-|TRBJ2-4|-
TGTGCCACCAGCAGAGATTCTTGGCCCGACATCAACTTC
CATSRDSWPDINF
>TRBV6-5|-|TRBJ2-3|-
TGTGCCAGCAGTTACTCTGGGGGCACCGGAGATACGCAGTATTTT
CASSYSGGTGDTQYF
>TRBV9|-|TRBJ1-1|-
TGTGCCAGCAGCGTAGCCTCCGGGAACACTGAAGCTTTCTTT
CASSVASGNTEAFF
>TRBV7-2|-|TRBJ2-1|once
TGTGCCAGCAGCTTAGTGGCGGGGCGGCAGGGTGAGCAGTTCTTC
CASSLVAGRQGEQFF
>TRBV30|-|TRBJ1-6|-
TGTGCCTGGAGTGTTTGGGGGGACTCACCCCTCCACTTT
CAWSVWGDSPLHF